A selection of T cell receptor beta chains follows, all from one sample in a study of beta chain features in type 1 diabetes. TCRdb keeps only in-frame clones here, not all; method: immunoSEQ multiplex PCR. Among around 500,000 clones listed, about an eighth were seen once. The sample consisted of naive CD4+ T cells from blood. These receptors were taken from a woman aged 18-29 years in good health. CDR3s include the opening cysteine and the closing phenylalanine or tryptophan. Each record gives: clone size, D gene, J gene, V gene, CDR3 protein, CDR3 DNA. The D gene is left open where the match is weak. A clone size is listed for some rows: how often the clone was seen (once, few, many), or a class if it is expanded.

size: .
D: .
J: TRBJ1-3
V: TRBV6-5
CDR3: CASFYSGSSGNTIYF
DNA: TGTGCCAGCTTCTACAGTGGAAGCTCTGGAAACACCATATATTTT

size: few
D: .
J: TRBJ1-6
V: TRBV5-6
CDR3: CASSLGGSRNSPLHF
DNA: TGTGCCAGCAGCTTAGGGGGTAGTAGGAATTCACCCCTCCACTTT

size: .
D: .
J: TRBJ2-3
V: TRBV5-1
CDR3: CASSPRGSTDTQYF
DNA: TGCGCCAGCAGCCCCAGGGGTAGCACAGATACGCAGTATTTT

size: .
D: .
J: TRBJ1-1
V: TRBV4-3
CDR3: CASSHPGTATEAFF
DNA: TGCGCCAGCAGCCACCCGGGGACGGCGACTGAAGCTTTCTTT

size: .
D: .
J: TRBJ2-7
V: TRBV5-1
CDR3: CASSLRGDAGSPYEQYF
DNA: TGCGCCAGCAGCTTGAGAGGCGATGCCGGGTCCCCCTACGAGCAGTACTTC

size: few
D: .
J: TRBJ2-1
V: TRBV5-1
CDR3: CASSLGLGNEQFF
DNA: TGCGCCAGCAGCTTGGGACTAGGGAATGAGCAGTTCTTC

size: few
D: TRBD1
J: TRBJ2-5
V: TRBV25-1
CDR3: CASSVGGQGARETQYF
DNA: TGTGCCAGCAGCGTAGGAGGACAGGGGGCGAGAGAGACCCAGTACTTC

size: .
D: TRBD1
J: TRBJ1-2
V: TRBV19
CDR3: CASSGQGGGYTF
DNA: TGTGCCAGTAGTGGACAGGGTGGAGGCTACACCTTC

size: few
D: TRBD2
J: TRBJ2-1
V: TRBV19
CDR3: CASSALTSLGEQFF
DNA: TGTGCCAGTAGTGCGTTGACTAGCTTGGGTGAGCAGTTCTTC

size: .
D: TRBD2
J: TRBJ2-1
V: TRBV7-3
CDR3: CASSSPGGSSYNEQFF
DNA: TGTGCCAGCAGCTCGCCTGGCGGGAGCTCCTACAATGAGCAGTTCTTC

size: few
D: TRBD2
J: TRBJ2-1
V: TRBV7-2
CDR3: CASSFSGTSARTEQFF
DNA: TGTGCCAGCAGCTTTTCCGGGACTAGTGCCCGTACTGAGCAGTTCTTC

size: .
D: .
J: TRBJ1-1
V: TRBV7-2
CDR3: CASSLSNRKYEAFF
DNA: TGTGCCAGCAGCTTATCGAATAGAAAGTATGAAGCTTTCTTT

size: few
D: .
J: TRBJ2-7
V: TRBV30
CDR3: CACRIPYEQYF
DNA: TGTGCCTGCCGCATCCCCTACGAGCAGTACTTC

size: .
D: TRBD1
J: TRBJ2-2
V: TRBV9
CDR3: CASSVRTGTLTGELFF
DNA: TGTGCCAGCAGCGTTAGGACAGGGACTTTAACCGGGGAGCTGTTTTTT

size: .
D: .
J: TRBJ2-2
V: TRBV5-1
CDR3: CASRWTANTGELFF
DNA: TGCGCCAGCAGATGGACGGCGAACACCGGGGAGCTGTTTTTT

size: few
D: .
J: TRBJ2-7
V: TRBV29-1
CDR3: CSGRTRQGGEQYF
DNA: TGCAGCGGTCGGACCCGACAAGGTGGCGAGCAGTACTTC

size: few
D: .
J: TRBJ1-1
V: TRBV7-9
CDR3: CASSLPDWSTEAFF
DNA: TGTGCCAGCAGCCTACCGGACTGGAGCACTGAAGCTTTCTTT

size: .
D: .
J: TRBJ2-4
V: TRBV4-3
CDR3: CASSPEVPGTKYF
DNA: TGCGCCAGCAGCCCAGAAGTCCCAGGGACAAAGTACTTC

size: .
D: .
J: TRBJ2-3
V: TRBV13
CDR3: CASSFYGRVADTQYF
DNA: TGTGCCAGCAGCTTTTACGGGAGAGTCGCTGATACGCAGTATTTT

size: few
D: .
J: TRBJ1-2
V: TRBV7-2
CDR3: CASSLVSSGNYGYTF
DNA: TGTGCCAGCAGCTTAGTTTCGAGCGGGAACTATGGCTACACCTTC

size: .
D: TRBD2
J: TRBJ2-5
V: TRBV5-8
CDR3: CASSWGRGLLQETQYF
DNA: TGTGCCAGCAGCTGGGGCCGGGGACTACTCCAAGAGACCCAGTACTTC

size: .
D: TRBD1
J: TRBJ2-7
V: TRBV9
CDR3: CASSVGQDNYEQYF
DNA: TGTGCCAGCAGCGTCGGACAGGATAACTACGAGCAGTACTTC

size: few
D: TRBD2
J: TRBJ2-1
V: TRBV7-9
CDR3: CASSLDSGRYNEQFF
DNA: TGTGCCAGCAGCTTAGACAGCGGGAGGTATAATGAGCAGTTCTTC

size: few
D: .
J: TRBJ2-3
V: TRBV7-9
CDR3: CASRRTDTQYF
DNA: TGTGCCAGCAGGCGTACAGATACGCAGTATTTT

size: .
D: TRBD1
J: TRBJ2-3
V: TRBV7-9
CDR3: CASSLTGVGTDTQYF
DNA: TGTGCCAGCAGCTTGACAGGGGTGGGCACAGATACGCAGTATTTT

size: .
D: .
J: TRBJ1-2
V: TRBV6-5
CDR3: CASSYYLGYTF
DNA: TGTGCCAGCAGTTACTATCTTGGCTACACCTTC

size: few
D: .
J: TRBJ1-1
V: TRBV7-2
CDR3: CASTQRTEAFF
DNA: TGTGCCAGCACCCAGAGAACTGAAGCTTTCTTT

size: .
D: TRBD2
J: TRBJ2-3
V: TRBV9
CDR3: CASSGPGLAGGMDTQYF
DNA: TGTGCCAGCAGCGGGCCTGGACTAGCGGGAGGCATGGATACGCAGTATTTT

size: .
D: TRBD2
J: TRBJ2-3
V: TRBV4-1
CDR3: CASSQAGGASGGAWSDTQYF
DNA: TGCGCCAGCAGCCAGGCCGGAGGGGCTAGCGGGGGGGCTTGGTCGGATACGCAGTATTTT

size: few
D: .
J: TRBJ2-1
V: TRBV9
CDR3: CASSLQSTYNEQFF
DNA: TGTGCCAGCAGCTTACAGTCCACCTACAATGAGCAGTTCTTC

size: .
D: TRBD1
J: TRBJ2-5
V: TRBV7-2
CDR3: CASSYDRVSDVTQYF
DNA: TGTGCCAGCAGCTATGACAGGGTATCAGACGTGACCCAGTACTTC

size: .
D: .
J: TRBJ1-2
V: TRBV30
CDR3: CAWRKINYGYTF
DNA: TGTGCCTGGCGGAAAATAAACTATGGCTACACCTTC

size: few
D: .
J: TRBJ1-2
V: TRBV25-1
CDR3: CASSASGGHYGYTF
DNA: TGTGCCAGCAGTGCGTCCGGGGGTCACTATGGCTACACCTTC

size: few
D: TRBD1
J: TRBJ2-1
V: TRBV7-2
CDR3: CASSLASLGTGGKQFF
DNA: TGTGCCAGCAGCTTAGCCTCCCTTGGGACAGGGGGAAAGCAGTTCTTC

size: .
D: .
J: TRBJ2-2
V: TRBV23-1
CDR3: CASSHAITGCWTGELFF
DNA: TGCGCCAGCAGTCATGCGATCACAGGGTGTTGGACCGGGGAGCTGTTTTTT

size: .
D: .
J: TRBJ1-2
V: TRBV20-1
CDR3: CSAAFSKGYTF
DNA: TGCAGTGCCGCGTTTTCTAAAGGCTACACCTTC

size: few
D: .
J: TRBJ2-5
V: TRBV2
CDR3: CASSGVLEQETQYF
DNA: TGTGCCAGCAGTGGGGTCCTAGAACAAGAGACCCAGTACTTC

size: .
D: .
J: TRBJ2-6
V: TRBV7-9
CDR3: CASSLQGRSGANVLTF
DNA: TGTGCCAGCAGCTTACAGGGGCGGTCTGGGGCCAACGTCCTGACTTTC

size: .
D: .
J: TRBJ1-6
V: TRBV7-9
CDR3: CASSGYGYNSPLHF
DNA: TGTGCCAGCAGCGGTTACGGTTATAATTCACCCCTCCACTTT

size: few
D: .
J: TRBJ1-2
V: TRBV5-4
CDR3: CASSFAGSNYGYTF
DNA: TGTGCCAGCAGCTTCGCAGGATCCAACTATGGCTACACCTTC

size: few
D: .
J: TRBJ1-4
V: TRBV4-1
CDR3: CASSQGAGGGANEKLFF
DNA: TGCGCCAGCAGCCAAGGTGCAGGCGGGGGGGCTAATGAAAAACTGTTTTTT

size: .
D: .
J: TRBJ2-3
V: TRBV7-6
CDR3: CASSRGAYTQYF
DNA: TGTGCCAGCAGCCGGGGAGCGTATACGCAGTATTTT

size: few
D: .
J: TRBJ1-1
V: TRBV10-3
CDR3: CAIRGIGGMNTEAFF
DNA: TGTGCCATCAGAGGGATAGGGGGGATGAACACTGAAGCTTTCTTT

size: .
D: .
J: TRBJ2-5
V: TRBV9
CDR3: CASSPRGQAWVTQYF
DNA: TGTGCCAGCAGCCCCAGAGGACAAGCTTGGGTGACCCAGTACTTC

size: few
D: .
J: TRBJ1-1
V: TRBV2
CDR3: CASSHTLKNTEAFF
DNA: TGTGCCAGCAGTCATACTTTAAAGAACACTGAAGCTTTCTTT

size: .
D: .
J: TRBJ1-3
V: TRBV29-1
CDR3: CSVQPSNSGNTIYF
DNA: TGCAGCGTTCAACCTTCCAACTCTGGAAACACCATATATTTT

size: .
D: TRBD1
J: TRBJ1-2
V: TRBV7-9
CDR3: CASSAGQGVGGYTF
DNA: TGTGCCAGCAGCGCCGGACAGGGTGTTGGTGGCTACACCTTC

size: few
D: TRBD1
J: TRBJ2-7
V: TRBV7-2
CDR3: CASSVDGQGREQYF
DNA: TGTGCCAGCAGCGTCGACGGACAGGGGCGCGAGCAGTACTTC

size: few
D: .
J: TRBJ2-3
V: TRBV5-1
CDR3: CASSLDSTDTQYF
DNA: TGCGCCAGCAGCTTGGACAGCACAGATACGCAGTATTTT

size: .
D: TRBD1
J: TRBJ2-6
V: TRBV10-3
CDR3: CAIKGTGGSSGANVLTF
DNA: TGTGCCATCAAGGGGACAGGGGGATCCTCTGGGGCCAACGTCCTGACTTTC

size: few
D: .
J: TRBJ2-1
V: TRBV7-3
CDR3: CASSPYAPSSYNEQFF
DNA: TGTGCCAGCAGCCCATACGCTCCAAGCTCCTACAATGAGCAGTTCTTC

size: few
D: .
J: TRBJ1-3
V: TRBV7-2
CDR3: CASSLMWGSGNTIYF
DNA: TGTGCCAGCAGCTTAATGTGGGGTTCTGGAAACACCATATATTTT

size: .
D: .
J: TRBJ2-7
V: TRBV29-1
CDR3: CSVDWFGREQYF
DNA: TGCAGCGTTGATTGGTTCGGACGCGAGCAGTACTTC

size: .
D: TRBD2
J: TRBJ2-3
V: TRBV4-2
CDR3: CASSQAKVAGADTQYF
DNA: TGTGCCAGCAGCCAAGCGAAGGTAGCGGGAGCAGATACGCAGTATTTT

size: .
D: .
J: TRBJ2-5
V: TRBV7-3
CDR3: CASSLTRAETQYF
DNA: TGTGCCAGCAGCTTAACCCGGGCAGAGACCCAGTACTTC

size: few
D: .
J: TRBJ2-5
V: TRBV27
CDR3: CASSRSGYQETQYF
DNA: TGTGCCAGCAGTCGATCAGGGTACCAAGAGACCCAGTACTTC